The 27 T cell receptor beta chains in this list originate from one sample, sequenced in a study of cytotoxic CD8 clonotypes in ibrutinib-treated CLL. Libraries were prepared by immunoSEQ multiplex PCR; TCRdb keeps only in-frame clonotypes and omits some of them. The table includes almost 250,000 clones, under 80% detected once. Here the sequenced sample was PBMCs, taken after 24 months of ibrutinib treatment. The receptors come from a human donor with chronic lymphocytic leukemia.

The V and J genes are TRBV4-3 and TRBJ1-4; D not certain. CDR1 LGHNA and CDR2 YSLEER come from the germline V gene. The CDR3 loop spans 16 amino acids. The V end lost 4 bases, the J end lost 6 bases, and 18 bases lay between the germline ends. CDR3 loop: CASSLGSAPGDEKLFF. Written as DNA, the CDR3 is TGCGCCAGCAGCCTAGGGTCCGCCCCCGGAGATGAAAAACTGTTTTTT.

V is TRBV27 and J is TRBJ2-7; 10 nucleotides agree with TRBD1. The V segment lost 1 base and the J segment 3 bases; nucleotides outside the gene matches: 9. CDR1 and CDR2 from the germline V gene are MNHEY and SMNVEV (reference sequence). This CDR3 spans 17 amino acids. The CDR3 here is CASSLFALGQGNYEQYF. The CDR3 DNA follows: TGTGCCAGCAGTTTATTTGCGTTGGGACAGGGGAACTACGAGCAGTACTTC.

This chain connects TRBV19 to TRBJ2-1; 7 positions agree with TRBD2. This CDR3 has 15 amino acids. The J segment lost 3 bases and the V segment lost 3 bases, leaving 5 bases of the junction unmatched. The germline gives CDR1 LNHDA, CDR2 SQIVND (reference sequence). CDR3 bases: TGTGCCAGTAGTATGGGGGGGAGTCGCTACAATGAGCAGTTCTTC. It encodes CASSMGGSRYNEQFF.

The CDR3: CASSLGAGYSYEQYF. CDR3 sequence (DNA): TGTGCCAGCAGCTTAGGGGCCGGATACTCCTACGAGCAGTACTTC. V usage is TRBV6-6 and J usage is TRBJ2-7; D perhaps matches TRBD1 (5 bases). Per germline, CDR1 MNHNY and CDR2 SVGAGI (reference sequence). V dropped 6 bases and J dropped 0 bases, with 15 bases sitting between them. The CDR3 extends over 15 amino acids.

This clone was detected only once. This rearrangement joins TRBV5-4 to TRBJ2-1; weak D call: TRBD1 (7 bases). The germline V gene encodes CDR1 SGHNT and CDR2 YYREEE (reference sequence). The V and J ends lost 3 bases and 5 bases respectively, with 12 bases between them. This CDR3 region has 14 residues. CDR3 coding DNA: TGTGCCAGCAGCTGGACTACAGGGGACAATGAGCAGTTCTTC. Amino acid sequence: CASSWTTGDNEQFF. The whole variable domain, filled in from reference TRBV5-4 and TRBJ2-1, reads ETGVTQSPTHLIKTRGQQVTLRCSSQSGHNTVSWYQQALGQGPQFIFQYYREEENGRGNFPPRFSGLQFPNYSSELNVNALELDDSALYLCASSWTTGDNEQFFGPGTRLTVL.

This chain connects TRBV9 to TRBJ2-7; 9 bases map to TRBD2. CDR1 is SGDLS, CDR2 YYNGEE, per germline. The J segment lost 1 base and the V segment lost 4 bases, leaving 3 bases of the junction unmatched. CDR3 size: 14 residues. The CDR3 bases are TGTGCCAGCAGCTTAGCGGGAGTATCCTACGAGCAGTACTTC. Translated: CASSLAGVSYEQYF.

The rearrangement joins TRBV9 to TRBJ1-1, with a weak D call TRBD1 (6 bases). Trimming cost V 0 bases and J 6 bases, with 15 bases left between them. Germline lookup yields CDR1 SGDLS and CDR2 YYNGEE. This CDR3 region has 15 residues. This CDR3 reads CASSVDLQGIAEAFF. The DNA of the CDR3 is TGTGCCAGCAGCGTAGACCTACAGGGCATCGCTGAAGCTTTCTTT.

V and J are TRBV6-5 and TRBJ1-2; D not resolved. CDR3 length: 14 residues. Trimming stripped 0 bases from V and 3 bases from J, with 8 bases between. Germline assignment: CDR1 MNHEY and CDR2 SVGAGI. This chain's CDR3 is CASSYSHGDYGYTF. The CDR3 DNA follows: TGTGCCAGCAGTTACTCACACGGGGACTATGGCTACACCTTC.

This clone turned up a few times. The rearrangement uses TRBV9 and TRBJ2-3; D call uncertain. Germline CDR1 and CDR2: SGDLS and YYNGEE. V gave up 0 bases and J gave up 0 bases, with 5 bases separating them. The CDR3 spans 14 residues. The chain's CDR3 is CASSVEGSTDTQYF. CDR3 nucleotide sequence: TGTGCCAGCAGCGTAGAAGGGAGCACAGATACGCAGTATTTT.

The chain uses TRBV15 and TRBJ1-1, with D uncertain. Germline V gene lookup returns CDR1 LNHNV and CDR2 YYDKDF (reference sequence). V lost 0 bases to trimming and J lost 1 base, with 9 bases between them. This CDR3 contains 15 residues. The CDR3 here is CATSRDRAGNTEAFF. The CDR3 DNA reads as TGTGCCACCAGCAGAGATCGGGCAGGGAACACTGAAGCTTTCTTT.

The V and J genes are TRBV7-3 and TRBJ2-2; TRBD2 is a possible D gene (5 bases). Trimming cost V 3 bases and J 5 bases, with 13 bases left between them. In germline, CDR1 is SGHTA, CDR2 FQGTGA. The CDR3 spans 15 residues. The CDR3 nucleotides read TGTGCCAGCAGCTTTGTTCTCTCGGGGACCGGGGAGCTGTTTTTT. It codes for CASSFVLSGTGELFF.

The chain is built from TRBV7-2 and TRBJ2-7, with D possibly being TRBD2 (6 bases). V lost 1 base and J 7 bases, leaving 11 bases between the germline ends. This CDR3 is 13 amino acids long. CDR1 SGHTA and CDR2 FQGNSA come from the germline V gene. As DNA, the CDR3 is TGTGCCAGCAGCTTAGTTGGTGGGGGGGAGCAGTACTTC. This gives the protein CASSLVGGGEQYF.

CDR3 DNA: TGCGCCAGCAGCTTGGGTGACAGTTACAATGAGCAGTTCTTC. Translating it yields CASSLGDSYNEQFF. The chain links TRBV5-1 to TRBJ2-1, with a possible D match to TRBD1 (5 bases). Looked up from germline, CDR1 is SGHRS and CDR2 is YFSETQ. Trimming took 0 bases from V and 4 from J, leaving 8 bases between them. The CDR3 sequence is 14 residues long.

The rearrangement links TRBV29-1 to TRBJ1-2; 7 bases fit TRBD1. The CDR3 totals 15 residues. Germline CDR1 reads SQVTM; CDR2 reads ANQGSEA. With V trimmed by 5 bases and J by 0 bases, 9 bases remained unmatched. The CDR3 DNA follows: TGCAGCGTTCAGACAGGGCCCTCCTCTAACTATGGCTACACCTTC. Translation: CSVQTGPSSNYGYTF.

The chain joins TRBV2 to TRBJ1-2; maybe TRBD1 (6 bases). This CDR3 region has 13 residues. The germline V gene has CDR1 SNHLY and CDR2 FYNNEI. V was trimmed by 8 bases and J by 7 bases, leaving 17 bases between them. This CDR3 reads CASPRDKSIGYTF. The CDR3 DNA reads TGTGCCAGCCCTAGGGACAAATCTATTGGCTACACCTTC.

The gene calls are TRBV23-1 and TRBJ1-5, with unresolved D. TRBV23-1 is an ORF for which the function is uncertain. Trimming cost V 5 bases and J 5 bases, with 25 bases left between them. CDR3 length: 18 amino acids. The CDR3: CASSGGVPGPTGHQPQHF. In DNA form, the CDR3 reads TGCGCCAGCAGTGGCGGGGTCCCAGGCCCGACGGGCCATCAGCCCCAGCATTTT.

This rearrangement joins TRBV10-1 to TRBJ2-2; D gene unclear. Trimming shortened V by 6 bases and J by 5 bases, and 22 bases separated the two germline ends. Germline CDR1 and CDR2: WNHNN and SYGVQD (reference sequence). The CDR3 covers 17 residues. The DNA of the CDR3 is TGCGCCAGCAGCGCCAGTCCAAGTAGGAGAGATACCGGGGAGCTGTTTTTT. Residues: CASSASPSRRDTGELFF.

The chain joins TRBV28 to TRBJ2-1; D is unclear. V lost 4 bases and J lost 4, with 11 bases in between. The length of the CDR3 is 14 residues. The germline CDR1 and CDR2 sequences are MDHEN and SYDVKM. CDR3 nucleotide sequence: TGTGCCAGCAGTTCCCTCTTCACATACAATGAGCAGTTCTTC. This gives the protein CASSSLFTYNEQFF.

The chain combines TRBV28 with TRBJ2-7, with a weak D call TRBD1 (5 bases). CDR1 is MDHEN, CDR2 SYDVKM, per germline. V was trimmed by 6 bases and J by 3 bases, leaving 9 bases between them. The CDR3 covers 12 residues. The CDR3 nucleotides are TGTGCCAGCAGCTCCGACAGCTACGAGCAGTACTTC. Its protein is CASSSDSYEQYF.

The chain combines TRBV5-1 with TRBJ1-1; D unresolved. Looked up from germline, CDR1 is SGHRS and CDR2 is YFSETQ. Between the trimmed V and J ends, which lost 9 bases and 4 bases, there was a span of 19 bases. The CDR3 is 14 amino acids. The CDR3 here is CATRDNGKGTEAFF. The CDR3 DNA is TGCGCCACCCGGGATAACGGGAAAGGCACTGAAGCTTTCTTT.

This clone was seen more than once but under ten times. The chain joins TRBV28 to TRBJ2-2; TRBD1 might be the D (6 bases). V was pared by 5 bases and J by 7 bases, with 17 bases between. CDR3 length equals 15 residues. Germline V gives CDR1 MDHEN, CDR2 SYDVKM. The CDR3 region has the DNA TGTGCCAGCAGTAGGACAGTCACGGTACTCGGGGAGCTGTTTTTT. Its translation is CASSRTVTVLGELFF. The variable domain in full, with the rest retrieved from reference TRBV28 and TRBJ2-2, is DVKVTQSSRYLVKRTGEKVFLECVQDMDHENMFWYRQDPGLGLRLIYFSYDVKMKEKGDIPEGYSVSREKKERFSLILESASTNQTSMYLCASSRTVTVLGELFFGEGSRLTVL.

This clone occurred once. This chain uses TRBV4-2 with TRBJ2-7; a possible D gene is TRBD1 (6 bases). Between the trimmed V and J ends, which lost 0 bases and 2 bases, there was a span of 11 bases. There are 15 residues in the CDR3. Germline CDR1 LGHNA, CDR2 YNFKEQ. CDR3 loop: CASSQEGTRTYEQYF. As DNA, the CDR3 is TGTGCCAGCAGCCAAGAAGGGACAAGAACCTACGAGCAGTACTTC.

V gene TRBV9 combines with J gene TRBJ2-7, with a weak D call TRBD2 (6 bases). Trimming took off 4 bases at V and 7 bases at J, with 15 bases between the two ends. The CDR3 is 13 residues long. Germline V gene lookup returns CDR1 SGDLS and CDR2 YYNGEE. This CDR3 is CASSPRRGPEQYF. CDR3 DNA: TGTGCCAGCAGCCCCCGGCGGGGTCCAGAGCAGTACTTC.

The CDR3 DNA follows: TGTGCCAGCCTTTACTTTGATACGCAGTATTTT. Encoded protein: CASLYFDTQYF. The chain combines TRBV18 with TRBJ2-3; the D is unclear. The CDR3 is 11 amino acids. Germline V gene data show CDR1 as KGHSH and CDR2 as LQKENI. The ends were cut back, 8 bases at V and 6 bases at J, with 9 bases in the middle. Using reference TRBV18 and TRBJ2-3 for the parts outside the CDR3, the full variable domain is NAGVMQNPRHLVRRRGQEARLRCSPMKGHSHVYWYRQLPEEGLKFMVYLQKENIIDESGMPKERFSAEFPKEGPSILRIQQVVRGDSAAYFCASLYFDTQYFGPGTRLTVL.

The gene calls are TRBV7-2 and TRBJ2-3; TRBD2 matches 7 bases. Trimming at V came to 3 bases and at J to 5 bases, leaving 11 bases not matched to a gene. The germline V gene encodes CDR1 SGHTA and CDR2 FQGNSA. The length of the CDR3 is 16 residues. This CDR3 reads CASSFRLGEGQDTQYF. For the CDR3, the DNA is TGTGCCAGCAGCTTTCGGTTGGGGGAGGGTCAAGATACGCAGTATTTT.

The gene calls are TRBV28 and TRBJ2-5; D might be TRBD2 (5 bases). Per the germline V gene, CDR1 is MDHEN and CDR2 is SYDVKM. The CDR3 consists of 16 residues. Trimming removed 5 bases from V and 4 bases from J, with 20 bases in between. Here the CDR3 reads CASSPRLGVRAETQYF. CDR3 coding DNA: TGTGCCAGCAGTCCGCGCCTCGGGGTGCGGGCAGAGACCCAGTACTTC.

V usage is TRBV19 and J usage is TRBJ1-5; no reliable D call. V lost 3 bases and J 7 bases, leaving 16 bases between the germline ends. The germline CDR1 and CDR2 sequences are LNHDA and SQIVND (reference sequence). The CDR3 is 15 residues long. The CDR3 DNA follows: TGTGCCAGTAGTATCCGCCGCAGGTTGGGCCAGCCCCAGCATTTT. Translated, it gives CASSIRRRLGQPQHF.